This T cell receptor beta chain was observed in a study of T-cell memory formation after mild COVID-19. Study-level background: Across donors, TCR clusters were largely donor specific. Overall study findings and caveats: Second-wave clones peaking on day 37 lacked confirmed SARS-CoV-2 specificity. Clones that contracted clustered mainly in CM and EM if CD4+ and in EMRA if CD8+.

Trimming stripped 2 bases from V and 3 bases from J, with 8 bases between. Germline V gene sequence: CDR1 SGHRS, CDR2 YFSETQ. The CDR3 length is 13 residues. Constant-segment primers served in 5'RACE that generated TCR alpha and TCR beta cDNA libraries bearing sample barcodes and UMIs. TCRdb used MiXCR to reprocess the 5' RACE reads, holding one entry per CDR3 protein. The sample gives 150,000 to 200,000 distinct CDR3 sequences, 16% of which show up once; approximately 2% is in the top ten. This clonotype was counted at least ten times. The antigen remains undetermined. The chain has TRBV5-1 and TRBJ1-1, with D maybe TRBD1 (5 bases). The sample was PBMCs or a T cell subset sorted from them (not recorded which). The TCR originated in an adult woman who had mild COVID-19 (a few samples of this study predate the infection). Cell type and time point are not known. CDR3: CASSLGGDTEAFF. CDR3 bases: TGCGCCAGCAGCTTAGGAGGGGACACTGAAGCTTTCTTT. The whole variable domain, filled in from reference TRBV5-1 and TRBJ1-1, reads KAGVTQTPRYLIKTRGQQVTLSCSPISGHRSVSWYQQTPGQGLQFLFEYFSETQRNKGNFPGRFSGRQFSNSRSEMNVSTLELGDSALYLCASSLGGDTEAFFGQGTRLTVV.